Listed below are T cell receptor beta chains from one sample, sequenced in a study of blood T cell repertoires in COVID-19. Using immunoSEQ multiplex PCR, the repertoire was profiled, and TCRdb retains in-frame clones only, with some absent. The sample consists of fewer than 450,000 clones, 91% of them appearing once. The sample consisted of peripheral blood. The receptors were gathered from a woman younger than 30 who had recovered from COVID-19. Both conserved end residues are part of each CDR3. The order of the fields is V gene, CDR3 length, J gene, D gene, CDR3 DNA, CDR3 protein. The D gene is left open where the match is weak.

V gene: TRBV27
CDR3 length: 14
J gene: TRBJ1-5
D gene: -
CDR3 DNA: TGTGCCAGCAGAGAGGTATATAGCAATCAGCCCCAGCATTTT
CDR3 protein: CASREVYSNQPQHF

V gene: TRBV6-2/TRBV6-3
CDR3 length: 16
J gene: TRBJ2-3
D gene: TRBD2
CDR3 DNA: TGTGCCAGCAGCCCACATAGCGGGAGTAGACCAGATACGCAGTATTTT
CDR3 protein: CASSPHSGSRPDTQYF

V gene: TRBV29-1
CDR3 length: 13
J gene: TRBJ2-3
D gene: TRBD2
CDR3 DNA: TGCAGCGTGTTAGCGGGAGGGACAGATACGCAGTATTTT
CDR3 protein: CSVLAGGTDTQYF

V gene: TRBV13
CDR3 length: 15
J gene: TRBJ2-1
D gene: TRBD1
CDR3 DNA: TGTGCCAGCAGTGGACAGGGCCAAGCTTACAATGAGCAGTTCTTC
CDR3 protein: CASSGQGQAYNEQFF

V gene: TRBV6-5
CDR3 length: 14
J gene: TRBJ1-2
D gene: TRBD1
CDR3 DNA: TGTGCCAGCAAGTTGGACAGGTCTAACTATGGCTACACCTTC
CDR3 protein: CASKLDRSNYGYTF

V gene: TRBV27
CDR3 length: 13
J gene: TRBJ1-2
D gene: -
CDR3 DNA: TGTGCCAGCAGCCAAGGACAGTTCTATGGCTACACCTTC
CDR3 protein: CASSQGQFYGYTF

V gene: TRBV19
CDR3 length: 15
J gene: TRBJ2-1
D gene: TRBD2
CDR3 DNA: TGTGCCAGTAGTATTAGCGGGGACTCCTACAATGAGCAGTTCTTC
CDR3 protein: CASSISGDSYNEQFF

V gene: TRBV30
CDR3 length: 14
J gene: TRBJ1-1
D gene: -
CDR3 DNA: TGTGCCTGGAGTGTTTTCCAGGGTTTATCTGAAGCTTTCTTT
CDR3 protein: CAWSVFQGLSEAFF

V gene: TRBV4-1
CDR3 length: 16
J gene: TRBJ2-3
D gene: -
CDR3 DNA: TGCGCCAGCAGCCCGTCGCGGAGTTCCCCCGGAGATACGCAGTATTTT
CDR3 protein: CASSPSRSSPGDTQYF

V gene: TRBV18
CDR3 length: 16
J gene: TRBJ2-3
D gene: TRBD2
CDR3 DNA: TGTGCCAGCTCATCCACTAGCGGGAGGATGTCAGATACGCAGTATTTT
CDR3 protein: CASSSTSGRMSDTQYF

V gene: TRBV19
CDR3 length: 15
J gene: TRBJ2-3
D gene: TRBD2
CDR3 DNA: TGTGCCAGTAGTTCCCAAGCGGGAGTTTCAGATACGCAGTATTTT
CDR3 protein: CASSSQAGVSDTQYF

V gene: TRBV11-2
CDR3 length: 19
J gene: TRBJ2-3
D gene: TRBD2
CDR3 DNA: TGTGCCAGCAGCTTAGGAGGTAGCGGGAGTAATAGCGGCACAGATACGCAGTATTTT
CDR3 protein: CASSLGGSGSNSGTDTQYF

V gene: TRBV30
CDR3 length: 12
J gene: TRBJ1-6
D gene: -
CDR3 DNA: TGTGCCTGGGGTCTCCATAATTCACCCCTCCACTTT
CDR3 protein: CAWGLHNSPLHF

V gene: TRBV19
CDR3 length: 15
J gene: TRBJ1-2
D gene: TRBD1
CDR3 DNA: TGTGCCAGTAGCCCCGGACAGGGAGTATGGTATGGCTACACCTTC
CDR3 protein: CASSPGQGVWYGYTF

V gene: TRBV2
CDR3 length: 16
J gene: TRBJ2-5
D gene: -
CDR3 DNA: TGTGCCAGCAGTGAATCGCCAGGGGTATGGAGAGAGACCCAGTACTTC
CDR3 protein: CASSESPGVWRETQYF

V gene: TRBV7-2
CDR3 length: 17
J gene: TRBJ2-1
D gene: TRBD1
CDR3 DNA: TGTGCCAGCAGCTTAGCTGGGACAGGGTACTCCTACAATGAGCAGTTCTTC
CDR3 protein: CASSLAGTGYSYNEQFF

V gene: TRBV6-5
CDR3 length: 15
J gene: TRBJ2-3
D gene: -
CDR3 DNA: TGTGCCAGCAGTTACAGGGGTATGTCCCCAGATACGCAGTATTTT
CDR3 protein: CASSYRGMSPDTQYF

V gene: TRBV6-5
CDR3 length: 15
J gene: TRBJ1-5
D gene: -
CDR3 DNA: TGTGCCAGCAGAGAGCGGGGCTCCAGGGGTCAGCCCCAGCATTTT
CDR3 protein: CASRERGSRGQPQHF

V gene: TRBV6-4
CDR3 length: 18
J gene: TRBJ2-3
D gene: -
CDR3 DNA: TGTGCCAGCAGTGAATGGTCTCACCCAGCGTATAGCACAGATACGCAGTATTTT
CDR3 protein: CASSEWSHPAYSTDTQYF

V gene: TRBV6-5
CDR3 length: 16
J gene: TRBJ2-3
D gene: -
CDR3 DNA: TGTGCCAGCAGTTACTCCACAGGAGCTAACACAGATACGCAGTATTTT
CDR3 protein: CASSYSTGANTDTQYF

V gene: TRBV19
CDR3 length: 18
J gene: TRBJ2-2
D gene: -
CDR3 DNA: TGTGCCAGTAGTATAGGGGGCCCCGGGGGTGCGAACACCGGGGAGCTGTTTTTT
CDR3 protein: CASSIGGPGGANTGELFF

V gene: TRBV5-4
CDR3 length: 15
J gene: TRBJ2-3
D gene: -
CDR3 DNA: TGTGCCAGCAGCTTGGATGCGCGGGGCACAGATACGCAGTATTTT
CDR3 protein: CASSLDARGTDTQYF